These 23 T cell receptor beta chains were all obtained from the same sample, sequenced in a study of blood T cell repertoires in COVID-19. Clones were sequenced by immunoSEQ multiplex PCR, and TCRdb holds only the in-frame ones, with some missing. The sample lists 200,000 to 300,000 clones; 70% to 90% were seen once. The sample was peripheral blood. These TCRs come from a man between 45 and 60 years old with acute or convalescent COVID-19.

The V gene is TRBV5-8, the J gene TRBJ1-1; D is ambiguous. CDR1 and CDR2 from the germline V gene are SGHTS and YDEGEE. The CDR3 covers 14 residues. V was pared by 0 bases and J by 6 bases, with 12 bases between. CDR3 in amino acids: CASSLAPGWAEAFF. CDR3 nucleotide sequence: TGTGCCAGCAGCTTGGCCCCCGGGTGGGCTGAAGCTTTCTTT.

The chain uses TRBV9 and TRBJ2-3; possibly TRBD1 for D (6 bases). The CDR3 spans 13 residues. CDR1 and CDR2 (germline): SGDLS, YYNGEE. V was pared by 4 bases and J by 3 bases, with 9 bases between. CDR3 DNA: TGTGCCAGCAGCACAGGGAGTACAGATACGCAGTATTTT. Encoded protein: CASSTGSTDTQYF.

This chain links TRBV21-1 with TRBJ2-7; the D segment call TRBD2 is taken from the table without a DNA check. TRBV21-1 is assigned pseudogene status. This CDR3 has 17 amino acids. As DNA, the CDR3 is TGTGCCAGCAGCAGGCCTAGCGGGAGGGCCAGCTCCTACGAGCAGTACTTC. Protein product: CASSRPSGRASSYEQYF.

The V gene is TRBV19, the J gene TRBJ2-5; TRBD1 agrees at 7 bases. The CDR3 totals 13 residues. V lost 5 bases to trimming and J lost 4 bases; unmatched junction nucleotides: 4. Germline assignment: CDR1 LNHDA and CDR2 SQIVND (reference sequence). The CDR3 reads CASSWGQRETQYF. In DNA form, the CDR3 reads TGTGCCAGTAGTTGGGGACAGAGAGAGACCCAGTACTTC.

The chain links TRBV6-5 to TRBJ2-3; 8 bases are shared with TRBD2. V shed 0 bases and J 6 bases; nucleotides not matched to a gene: 8. CDR3 size: 16 residues. Germline V gene sequence: CDR1 MNHEY, CDR2 SVGAGI. DNA for the CDR3: TGTGCCAGCAGTTACTCATGGCCGGGAGGGGGGGATACGCAGTATTTT. Its protein product is CASSYSWPGGGDTQYF.

This chain joins TRBV7-3 and TRBJ1-2, with 7 bases that match TRBD1. The CDR3 is 13 amino acids. Germline V gives CDR1 SGHTA, CDR2 FQGTGA. The V and J ends lost 5 bases and 4 bases, in that order; junction bases with no gene match: 4. This CDR3 reads CASSERTGYGYTF. Here the CDR3 DNA reads TGTGCCAGCAGCGAAAGGACAGGCTATGGCTACACCTTC.

A few counts support this clone. The chain couples TRBV18 to TRBJ1-1, with D uncertain. Looked up from germline, CDR1 is KGHSH and CDR2 is LQKENI. The CDR3 consists of 12 residues. V dropped 3 bases and J dropped 7 bases, with 9 bases sitting between them. The CDR3 loop reads CASSPLHGEAFF. The CDR3 DNA reads TGTGCCAGCTCACCTCTTCACGGTGAAGCTTTCTTT.

The chain links TRBV15 to TRBJ2-1; TRBD1 matches at 11 bases. V dropped 3 bases and J dropped 5; count of bases not matched to a gene: 9. The germline V gene encodes CDR1 LNHNV and CDR2 YYDKDF (reference sequence). This CDR3 is 17 amino acids long. CDR3 nucleotides: TGTGCCACCAGCAGTCCACGGACAGGGGGCATGGACAATGAGCAGTTCTTC. This codes for CATSSPRTGGMDNEQFF.

The chain has TRBV19 and TRBJ2-1; 7 nucleotides line up with TRBD2. V lost 0 bases and J lost 0; bases outside the gene matches: 23. Germline CDR1 reads LNHDA; CDR2 reads SQIVND (reference sequence). This CDR3 is 23 amino acids long. Here the CDR3 DNA reads TGTGCCAGTAGTATAGATAGATCAGCGGGATTTACAACTACCCCGAGCTCCTACAATGAGCAGTTCTTC. Protein: CASSIDRSAGFTTTPSSYNEQFF.

For this clone: The identical CDR3 is also encoded by other nucleotide sequences in the sample. DNA of the CDR3: TGCGCCAGCAGCCTCCCCTCCTACGAGCAGTACTTC. Translation: CASSLPSYEQYF. This sequence joins TRBV5-1 and TRBJ2-7; D unresolved. The CDR3 has 12 residues. The germline CDR1 and CDR2 sequences are SGHRS and YFSETQ. V gave up 4 bases and J gave up 0 bases, with 5 bases separating them.

In its sample, this clone was seen a few times. The chain carries TRBV10-3 and TRBJ1-5, with D possibly being TRBD1 (5 bases). Germline V gene sequence: CDR1 ENHRY, CDR2 SYGVKD. V shed 2 bases and J shed 3 bases, with 11 bases lying between them. The CDR3 is made up of 15 amino acids. The CDR3 loop is CAISERGLINQPQHF. CDR3 sequence (DNA): TGTGCCATCAGTGAGAGGGGACTTATCAATCAGCCCCAGCATTTT.

The rearrangement uses TRBV7-9 and TRBJ1-1; the D gene is possibly TRBD1 (5 bases). The germline V gene encodes CDR1 SEHNR and CDR2 FQNEAQ (reference sequence). Between the trimmed V and J ends, which lost 5 bases and 3 bases, there was a span of 10 bases. This CDR3 spans 13 amino acids. The CDR3 nucleotides read TGTGCCAGCAGCCAAGACAGTTACACTGAAGCTTTCTTT. Amino acid sequence: CASSQDSYTEAFF.

The J gene is TRBJ2-7, the V gene TRBV2, with D unresolved. The V end was cut by 4 bases, the J end by 5 bases, with 12 bases between. Germline CDR1 and CDR2: SNHLY and FYNNEI. The CDR3 consists of 13 residues. CDR3 DNA: TGTGCCAGCAGTGTGGCAGTACAAAACGAGCAGTACTTC. It is translated as CASSVAVQNEQYF.

This clone was observed many times. The chain uses TRBV3-1 (or the pseudogene TRBV3-2) and TRBJ2-5, with 12 positions matching TRBD2. Germline CDR1 reads LGHDT; CDR2 reads YNNKEL (reference sequence). The ends lost 5 bases at V and 4 bases at J; junction bases unmatched: 8. This CDR3 is built from 16 residues. The CDR3 here is CASSLASGGVTETQYF. CDR3 nucleotide sequence: TGTGCCAGCAGCTTGGCTAGCGGGGGGGTCACAGAGACCCAGTACTTC.

This chain connects TRBV7-2 to TRBJ1-3; D unresolved. The CDR3 loop spans 16 amino acids. Per germline, CDR1 SGHTA and CDR2 FQGNSA. Trimming shortened V by 7 bases and J by 1 base, and 17 bases separated the two germline ends. The CDR3: CASTRIRGGSGNTIYF. CDR3 nucleotide sequence: TGTGCCAGCACCAGAATACGGGGAGGGTCTGGAAACACCATATATTTT. The complete variable domain, with remaining parts taken from reference TRBV7-2 and TRBJ1-3, reads GAGVSQSPSNKVTEKGKDVELRCDPISGHTALYWYRQSLGQGLEFLIYFQGNSAPDKSGLPSDRFSAERTGGSVSTLTIQRTQQEDSAVYLCASTRIRGGSGNTIYFGEGSWLTVV.

The CDR3 DNA reads as TGTGCCAGTAGTCTCGGACAGGGTATAGCCAAAAACATTCAGTACTTC. It encodes CASSLGQGIAKNIQYF. The chain uses TRBV19 and TRBJ2-4; 8 bases match TRBD1. Germline trimming cut 5 bases from V and 0 bases from J; bases unmatched to any gene: 6. Germline CDR1 LNHDA, CDR2 SQIVND (reference sequence). This CDR3 spans 16 amino acids.

The chain employs TRBV18 and TRBJ2-7; the D gene is possibly TRBD1 (5 bases). The CDR3 has 14 residues. V was clipped by 3 bases and J by 4 bases, with 13 bases between them. In germline, CDR1 is KGHSH, CDR2 LQKENI. The CDR3 nucleotides read TGTGCCAGCTCACCCCCTCCAGGGAAATACGAGCAGTACTTC. Its translation is CASSPPPGKYEQYF.

The J gene is TRBJ2-6, the V gene TRBV27; 9 bases map to TRBD2. The CDR3 is 18 amino acids. V gave up 8 bases and J gave up 0 bases; unmatched junction bases: 11. CDR1 and CDR2 (germline): MNHEY, SMNVEV (reference sequence). CDR3 in amino acids: CASPVSGSHPSGANVLTF. In DNA, the CDR3 is TGTGCCAGCCCCGTTAGCGGGAGCCATCCCTCTGGGGCCAACGTCCTGACTTTC.

The V gene is TRBV3-1 (or the pseudogene TRBV3-2), the J gene TRBJ2-7; 12 bases are a match to TRBD2. Germline CDR1 is LGHDT and CDR2 is YNNKEL (reference sequence). This CDR3 comprises 16 residues. Trimming removed 0 bases from V and 4 bases from J; junction bases left unmatched: 4. The CDR3 DNA sequence: TGTGCCAGCAGCCAAGATAGACTAGCGGGGGTTTACGAGCAGTACTTC. This translates into CASSQDRLAGVYEQYF.

The CDR3 loop is CSVEEGDREEPGYTF. The CDR3, as DNA: TGCAGCGTTGAAGAGGGGGACAGGGAAGAACCTGGCTACACCTTC. The gene calls are TRBV29-1 and TRBJ1-2; 9 bases match TRBD1. The germline gives CDR1 SQVTM, CDR2 ANQGSEA. J lost 7 bases, V lost 0 bases, and 9 bases had no gene match. The CDR3 runs to 15 residues.

This clone was detected once. The chain carries TRBV5-4 and TRBJ2-3; possibly TRBD2 for D (6 bases). The CDR3 contains 16 residues. V shed 1 base and J shed 0 bases, with 12 bases lying between them. Germline V gene sequence: CDR1 SGHNT, CDR2 YYREEE (reference sequence). The CDR3 here is CASSLYASASTDTQYF. CDR3 sequence (DNA): TGTGCCAGCAGCTTGTATGCTAGCGCGAGCACAGATACGCAGTATTTT.

The chain uses TRBV27 and TRBJ1-4; D perhaps matches TRBD1 (5 bases). The CDR3 is 13 residues long. V was trimmed by 5 bases and J by 7 bases, leaving 11 bases between them. The germline V gene encodes CDR1 MNHEY and CDR2 SMNVEV (reference sequence). CDR3 sequence (DNA): TGTGCCAGCAGTCGGGGAGGGGTTGAAAAACTGTTTTTT. It is translated as CASSRGGVEKLFF.

The chain is built from TRBV30 and TRBJ2-7; 10 nucleotides agree with TRBD1. From germline, CDR1 is GTSNPN and CDR2 SVGIG (reference sequence). This CDR3 region has 15 residues. V trimming: 7 bases; J trimming: 2 bases; junction bases outside the gene matches: 11. Here the CDR3 reads CASMGDRGRAYEQYF. In DNA, the CDR3 is TGTGCCTCAATGGGGGACAGGGGAAGGGCCTACGAGCAGTACTTC.